This TCR beta chain was identified in a study of blood T cell repertoires in COVID-19. CDR3 length: 13 amino acids. V gave up 2 bases and J gave up 10 bases, with 12 bases separating them. CDR1 is LGHNA, CDR2 YSLEER, per germline. The table came from immunoSEQ multiplex PCR; TCRdb's copy has only in-frame clones and leaves some out. The sample records around 120,000 clones, 90% being singletons. The source material was peripheral blood. The J gene is TRBJ2-1, the V gene TRBV4-3; D unresolved. The clonotype originates from a woman in her sixties or seventies with COVID-19, enrolled during active disease. The CDR3 protein is CASSQLASWEQFF. CDR3 DNA: TGCGCCAGCAGCCAATTGGCCTCATGGGAGCAGTTCTTC.